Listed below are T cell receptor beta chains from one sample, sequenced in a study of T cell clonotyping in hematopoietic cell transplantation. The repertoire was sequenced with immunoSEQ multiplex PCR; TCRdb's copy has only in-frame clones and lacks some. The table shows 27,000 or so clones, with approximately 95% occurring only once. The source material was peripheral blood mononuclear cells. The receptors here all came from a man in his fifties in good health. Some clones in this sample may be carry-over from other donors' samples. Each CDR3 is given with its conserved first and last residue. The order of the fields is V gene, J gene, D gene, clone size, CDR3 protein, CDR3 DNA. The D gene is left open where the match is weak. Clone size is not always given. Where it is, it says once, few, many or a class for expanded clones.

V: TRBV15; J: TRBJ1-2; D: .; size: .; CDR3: CATSRGTGANYGYTF; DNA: TGTGCCACCAGCAGAGGGACGGGAGCTAACTATGGCTACACCTTC
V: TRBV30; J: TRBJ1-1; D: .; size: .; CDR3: CAGRPGGLMNTEAFF; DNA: TGTGCCGGACGACCCGGGGGCCTTATGAACACTGAAGCTTTCTTT
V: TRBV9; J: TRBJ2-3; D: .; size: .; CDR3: CASSAPPIATQYF; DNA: TGTGCCAGCAGCGCGCCACCGATTGCTACGCAGTATTTT
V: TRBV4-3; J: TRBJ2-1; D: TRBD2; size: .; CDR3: CASSQGTSPSYNEQFF; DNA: TGCGCCAGCAGCCAAGGGACTAGCCCATCCTACAATGAGCAGTTCTTC
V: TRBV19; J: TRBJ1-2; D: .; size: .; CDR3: CASSILPGPYGYTF; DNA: TGTGCCAGTAGTATCCTTCCGGGACCCTATGGCTACACCTTC
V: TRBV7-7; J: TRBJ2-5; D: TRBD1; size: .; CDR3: CASSRSGQGSETQYF; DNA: TGTGCCAGCAGCCGGTCGGGACAGGGTAGCGAGACCCAGTACTTC
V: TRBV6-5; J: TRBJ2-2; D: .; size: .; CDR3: CASSYSGQGGTGELFF; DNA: TGTGCCAGCAGTTACTCAGGCCAGGGCGGCACCGGGGAGCTGTTTTTT
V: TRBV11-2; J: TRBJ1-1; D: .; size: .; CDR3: CASSPASNTEAFF; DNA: TGTGCCAGCAGCCCCGCATCGAACACTGAAGCTTTCTTT
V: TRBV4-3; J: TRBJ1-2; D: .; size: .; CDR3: CASSLGLEAYYGYTF; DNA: TGCGCCAGCAGCCTAGGGTTGGAGGCCTACTATGGCTACACCTTC
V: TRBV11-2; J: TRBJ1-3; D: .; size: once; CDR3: CASSLVTAGNTIYF; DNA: TGTGCCAGCAGCTTAGTAACAGCTGGAAACACCATATATTTT
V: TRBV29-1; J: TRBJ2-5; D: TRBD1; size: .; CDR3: CSANTGAQETQYF; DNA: TGCAGCGCCAACACAGGGGCTCAAGAGACCCAGTACTTC
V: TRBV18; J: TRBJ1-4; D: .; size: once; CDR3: CASSSDSPNEKLFF; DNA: TGTGCCAGCTCCTCGGACAGCCCCAATGAAAAACTGTTTTTT
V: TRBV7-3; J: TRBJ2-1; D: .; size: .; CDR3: CASSLSSTNNEQFF; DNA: TGTGCCAGCAGCTTGAGTTCAACCAACAATGAGCAGTTCTTC
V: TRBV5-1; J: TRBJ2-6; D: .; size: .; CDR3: CASTRGATGANVLTF; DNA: TGCGCCAGCACTAGGGGGGCAACTGGGGCCAACGTCCTGACTTTC
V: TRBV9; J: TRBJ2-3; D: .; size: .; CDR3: CASSVGRGDTQYF; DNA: TGTGCCAGCAGCGTGGGGAGAGGGGATACGCAGTATTTT
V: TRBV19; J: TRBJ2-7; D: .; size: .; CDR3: CASSPGLTHYEQYF; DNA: TGTGCCAGTAGCCCCGGACTAACCCACTACGAGCAGTACTTC
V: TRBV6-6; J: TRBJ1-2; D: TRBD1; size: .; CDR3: CASSYLQGSNYGYTF; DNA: TGTGCCAGCAGTTACTTACAGGGGTCTAACTATGGCTACACCTTC
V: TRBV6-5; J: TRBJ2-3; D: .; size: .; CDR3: CASRVFDTQYF; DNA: TGTGCCAGCAGGGTATTCGATACGCAGTATTTT
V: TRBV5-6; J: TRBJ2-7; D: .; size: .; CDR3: CASSLFQGGSYEQYF; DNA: TGTGCCAGCAGCTTGTTCCAGGGGGGCTCCTACGAGCAGTACTTC
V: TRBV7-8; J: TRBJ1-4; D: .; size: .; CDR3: CASSSRRSLNEKLFF; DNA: TGTGCCAGCAGCTCTCGACGGAGCCTTAATGAAAAACTGTTTTTT
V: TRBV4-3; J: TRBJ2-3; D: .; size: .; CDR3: CASSQVGGPSTDTQYF; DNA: TGCGCCAGCAGCCAAGTCGGGGGGCCTAGCACAGATACGCAGTATTTT
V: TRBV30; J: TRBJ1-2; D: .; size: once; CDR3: CAWSGDASWYYTF; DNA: TGTGCCTGGAGTGGGGACGCATCATGGTACTACACCTTC
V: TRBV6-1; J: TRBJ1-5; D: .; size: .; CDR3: CASTTQGYSNQPQHF; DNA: TGTGCCAGCACCACCCAGGGGTATAGCAATCAGCCCCAGCATTTT
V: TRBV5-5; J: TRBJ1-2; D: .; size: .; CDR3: CASSLESYGYTF; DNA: TGTGCCAGCAGCTTGGAGTCCTATGGCTACACCTTC
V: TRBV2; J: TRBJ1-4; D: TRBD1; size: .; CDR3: CASTTGQYEKLFF; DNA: TGTGCCAGCACCACGGGACAGTACGAAAAACTGTTTTTT
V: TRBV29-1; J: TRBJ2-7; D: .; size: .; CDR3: CSVKGARGSYEQYF; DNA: TGCAGCGTAAAGGGGGCGCGGGGGTCCTACGAGCAGTACTTC
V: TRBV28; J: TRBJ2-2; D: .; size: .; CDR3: CASSYTTGTPELFF; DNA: TGTGCCAGCAGCTACACTACCGGGACCCCGGAGCTGTTTTTT
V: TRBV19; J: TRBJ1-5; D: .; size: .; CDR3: CASSIQRNQPQHF; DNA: TGTGCCAGTAGTATCCAGAGGAATCAGCCCCAGCATTTT
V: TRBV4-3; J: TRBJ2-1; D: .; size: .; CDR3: CASSQDRAVEQFF; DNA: TGCGCCAGCAGCCAAGATCGTGCGGTTGAGCAGTTCTTC
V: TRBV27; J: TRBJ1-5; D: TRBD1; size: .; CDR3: CASRPGTGGKGSQPQHF; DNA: TGTGCCAGCAGACCCGGGACAGGGGGTAAGGGAAGTCAGCCCCAGCATTTT
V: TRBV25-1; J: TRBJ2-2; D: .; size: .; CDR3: CASSEVGGQETGELFF; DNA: TGTGCCAGCAGTGAGGTCGGGGGCCAGGAAACCGGGGAGCTGTTTTTT
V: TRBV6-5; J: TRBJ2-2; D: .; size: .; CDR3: CASSRPNTGELFF; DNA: TGTGCCAGCAGCCGCCCGAACACCGGGGAGCTGTTTTTT
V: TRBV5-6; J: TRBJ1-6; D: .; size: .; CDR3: CASSFWVGRSPLHF; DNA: TGTGCCAGCAGCTTTTGGGTTGGAAGATCACCCCTCCACTTT
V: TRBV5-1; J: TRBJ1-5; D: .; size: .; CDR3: CASSLSGASGGPQHF; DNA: TGCGCCAGCAGCTTGTCAGGGGCGAGCGGAGGGCCCCAGCATTTT